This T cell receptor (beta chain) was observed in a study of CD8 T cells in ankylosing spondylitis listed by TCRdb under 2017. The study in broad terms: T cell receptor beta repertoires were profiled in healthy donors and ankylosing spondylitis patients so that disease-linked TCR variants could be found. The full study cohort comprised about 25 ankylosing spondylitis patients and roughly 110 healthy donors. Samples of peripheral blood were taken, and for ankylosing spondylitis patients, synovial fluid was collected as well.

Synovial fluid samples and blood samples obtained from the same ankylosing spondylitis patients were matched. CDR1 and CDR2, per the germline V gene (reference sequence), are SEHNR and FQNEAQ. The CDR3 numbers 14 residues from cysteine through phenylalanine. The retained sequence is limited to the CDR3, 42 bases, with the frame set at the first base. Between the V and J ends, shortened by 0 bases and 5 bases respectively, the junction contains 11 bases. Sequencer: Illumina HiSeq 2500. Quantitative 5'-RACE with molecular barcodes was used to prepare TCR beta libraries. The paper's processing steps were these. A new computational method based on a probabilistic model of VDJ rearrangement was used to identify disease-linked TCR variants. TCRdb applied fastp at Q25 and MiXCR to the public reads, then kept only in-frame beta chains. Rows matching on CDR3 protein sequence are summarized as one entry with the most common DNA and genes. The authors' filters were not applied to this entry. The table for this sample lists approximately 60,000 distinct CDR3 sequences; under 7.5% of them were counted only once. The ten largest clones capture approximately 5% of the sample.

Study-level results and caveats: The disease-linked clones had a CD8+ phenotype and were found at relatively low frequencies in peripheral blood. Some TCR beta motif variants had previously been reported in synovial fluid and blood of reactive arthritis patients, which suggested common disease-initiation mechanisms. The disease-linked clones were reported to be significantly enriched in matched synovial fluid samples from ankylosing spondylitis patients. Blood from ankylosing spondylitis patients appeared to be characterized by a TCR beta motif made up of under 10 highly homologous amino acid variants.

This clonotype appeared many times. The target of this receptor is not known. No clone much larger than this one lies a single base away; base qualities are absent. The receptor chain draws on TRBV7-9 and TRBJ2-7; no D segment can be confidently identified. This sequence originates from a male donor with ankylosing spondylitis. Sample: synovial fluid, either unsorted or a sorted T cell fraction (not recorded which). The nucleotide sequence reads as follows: TGTGCCAGCAGCTTAGCCTCACAGTACGACGAGCAGTACTTC. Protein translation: CASSLASQYDEQYF.